Listed here are 27 T cell receptor beta chains from one sample, sequenced in a study of blood T cell repertoires in COVID-19. Here immunoSEQ multiplex PCR was the method, and the copy in TCRdb shows in-frame clones only, minus some. The sample consists of about 71,000 clones, roughly four fifths of them appearing once. The material sequenced was peripheral blood. The receptors were sampled from a man aged 30-40 years with COVID-19, enrolled during active disease.

To note about this clone: This sample also contains other DNA sequences that code for the same CDR3. The gene calls are TRBV29-1 and TRBJ2-1, with 11 bases that match TRBD2. The junction had 6 bases not matched to a gene; V was cut back by 7 bases and J by 4 bases. The CDR3 has 14 residues. CDR1 is SQVTM and CDR2 is ANQGSEA in the germline V gene. CDR3 sequence (DNA): TGCAGCGCCCCCGGGACTAGCGGTTACAATGAGCAGTTCTTC. This codes for CSAPGTSGYNEQFF.

This chain links TRBV9 with TRBJ2-1, with 9 bases that match TRBD2. The V segment lost 3 bases and the J segment 4 bases; nucleotides outside the gene matches: 11. The CDR3 extends over 17 amino acids. Per germline, CDR1 SGDLS and CDR2 YYNGEE. DNA for the CDR3: TGTGCCAGCAGCGGGGGGACTAGCTCCGCTCATTACAATGAGCAGTTCTTC. Its protein product is CASSGGTSSAHYNEQFF.

This clone occurred many times. This sequence joins TRBV7-2 and TRBJ2-1; 12 bases fit TRBD2. Looked up from germline, CDR1 is SGHTA and CDR2 is FQGNSA. CDR3 length: 13 amino acids. Trimming cost V 3 bases and J 15 bases; bases outside gene matches: 6. For the CDR3, the DNA is TGTGCCAGCAGCTTGTCTAGCGGGAGGGGGTCGTTCTTC. It is translated as CASSLSSGRGSFF.

This clone was picked up a small number of times. The chain couples TRBV19 to TRBJ1-3; no clear D gene. The CDR3 spans 10 residues. Between the trimmed V and J ends, which lost 4 bases and 10 bases, there was a span of 5 bases. Germline CDR1 is LNHDA and CDR2 is SQIVND (reference sequence). The CDR3 sequence: CASSSGTIYF. CDR3 in DNA: TGTGCCAGTAGTAGCGGGACCATATATTTT. The whole variable domain, remainder taken from reference TRBV19 and TRBJ1-3, is DGGITQSPKYLFRKEGQNVTLSCEQNLNHDAMYWYRQDPGQGLRLIYYSQIVNDFQKGDIAEGYSVSREKKESFPLTVTSAQKNPTAFYLCASSSGTIYFGEGSWLTVV.

The genes are TRBV28 and TRBJ2-2, with a tentative D call TRBD1 (6 bases). This CDR3 is 16 amino acids long. V lost 5 bases and J lost 6, with 19 bases in between. Germline-derived CDR1 and CDR2 are MDHEN and SYDVKM. The CDR3, as DNA: TGTGCCAGCAGTGTGATTCGGGGCAAGGGGGCCGGGGAGCTGTTTTTT. Translation gives CASSVIRGKGAGELFF.

This clone was observed a handful of times. V gene TRBV30 combines with J gene TRBJ1-4; D not resolved. CDR1 GTSNPN and CDR2 SVGIG come from the germline V gene (reference sequence). V shed 0 bases and J shed 8 bases, with 10 bases lying between them. This CDR3 is built from 13 residues. CDR3 in amino acids: CAWSVSSGEKLFF. The DNA for the CDR3 is TGTGCCTGGAGTGTATCGTCGGGGGAAAAACTGTTTTTT.

The chain combines TRBV15 with TRBJ1-1, with D perhaps matching TRBD1 (5 bases). The germline CDR1 and CDR2 sequences are LNHNV and YYDKDF (reference sequence). The V end lost 0 bases, the J end lost 12 bases, and 11 bases lay between the germline ends. CDR3 length: 12 residues. The CDR3 loop is CATSRDQQVTFF. In nucleotides, the CDR3 is TGTGCCACCAGCAGAGATCAACAGGTGACTTTCTTT. The full variable domain, completed using reference TRBV15 and TRBJ1-1, is DAMVIQNPRYQVTQFGKPVTLSCSQTLNHNVMYWYQQKSSQAPKLLFHYYDKDFNNEADTPDNFQSRRPNTSFCFLDIRSPGLGDTAMYLCATSRDQQVTFFGQGTRLTVV.

This clone was observed a handful of times. As DNA, the CDR3 is TGTGCCAGCAGCTCCCCCCACGACAGGGTTCGCACTAATGAAAAACTGTTTTTT. Translating gives CASSSPHDRVRTNEKLFF. The chain couples TRBV7-8 to TRBJ1-4; the match to TRBD1 covers 7 bases. The J segment lost 2 bases and the V segment lost 4 bases, leaving 13 bases of the junction unmatched. This CDR3 comprises 18 residues. Per the germline V gene, CDR1 is SGHVS and CDR2 is FQNEAQ.

This clone has more than one count but fewer than ten. The chain uses TRBV9 and TRBJ2-3; D perhaps matches TRBD2 (6 bases). The CDR3 sequence is 15 residues long. CDR1 SGDLS and CDR2 YYNGEE come from the germline V gene. Trimming left V 1 base short and J 1 base short, with 10 bases between. The CDR3 DNA sequence: TGTGCCAGCAGCGTACAGTCTAGCGGCACAGATACGCAGTATTTT. Protein product: CASSVQSSGTDTQYF.

The genes are TRBV10-3 and TRBJ2-2, with 11 bases fitting TRBD1. This CDR3 spans 15 amino acids. Germline values: CDR1 ENHRY, CDR2 SYGVKD. V shed 4 bases, J shed 5 bases, and the junction held 3 bases outside the gene matches. The CDR3 DNA reads TGTGCCATCAGTGCGGGACAGGGGGGGACCGGGGAGCTGTTTTTT. Residues: CAISAGQGGTGELFF.

Concerning this clone: The germline gene is not matched at one end of the junction; a read error may be the cause. The V gene is TRBV5-5, the J gene TRBJ1-1; possibly TRBD1 for D (6 bases). CDR3 size: 17 residues. The V gene's germline CDR1 is SGHKS and CDR2 YYEKEE (reference sequence). The DNA for the CDR3 is TGTGCCCGCAGCCGGGCGGTGGGGGGGCAAAGGGGCACTGAAGCTTTCTTT. Translation gives CARSRAVGGQRGTEAFF.

The chain's CDR3 is CAWSGVRGRDKNIQYF. In DNA, the CDR3 is TGTGCCTGGAGTGGCGTCAGGGGGCGCGACAAAAACATTCAGTACTTC. The chain combines TRBV30 with TRBJ2-4; 8 bases are shared with TRBD1. CDR1 GTSNPN and CDR2 SVGIG come from the germline V gene (reference sequence). With V trimmed by 1 base and J by 3 bases, 8 bases remained unmatched. The CDR3 has 16 residues.

The rearrangement links TRBV28 to TRBJ1-2; weak D call: TRBD1 (5 bases). This CDR3 is 18 amino acids long. Trimming left V 5 bases short and J 4 bases short, with 26 bases between. Germline-derived CDR1 and CDR2 are MDHEN and SYDVKM. DNA for the CDR3: TGTGCCAGCAGTCGGGCGGGGGTTCCGGGCGCGAGGGGCTATGGCTACACCTTC. Protein product: CASSRAGVPGARGYGYTF.

This clone came up a few times. J is TRBJ1-5 and V is TRBV7-8; a weak D match, TRBD1 (6 bases). Germline CDR1 reads SGHVS; CDR2 reads FQNEAQ. This CDR3 is built from 16 residues. The V end lost 3 bases, the J end lost 2 bases, and 14 bases lay between the germline ends. This CDR3 reads CASSFQPDRRNQPQHF. The CDR3 DNA is TGTGCCAGCAGCTTCCAACCGGACAGACGCAATCAGCCCCAGCATTTT.

CDR3 in amino acids: CASSYGGSHGYTF. The CDR3 nucleotides are TGTGCCAGCAGTTACGGGGGCTCTCATGGCTACACCTTC. The chain carries TRBV6-5 and TRBJ1-2; D perhaps matches TRBD1 (6 bases). Looked up from germline, CDR1 is MNHEY and CDR2 is SVGAGI. This CDR3 is 13 amino acids long. Trimming stripped 2 bases from V and 6 bases from J, with 10 bases between.

The J gene is TRBJ1-2, the V gene TRBV24-1, with TRBD1 identical over 8 bases. Germline V gene sequence: CDR1 KGHDR, CDR2 SFDVKD. The CDR3 spans 15 residues. V gave up 3 bases and J gave up 4 bases; unmatched junction bases: 6. CDR3 region: CATSDRGRGPYGYTF. The CDR3 nucleotides are TGTGCCACCAGTGATAGGGGCAGGGGGCCCTATGGCTACACCTTC.

The sample holds a few counts of this clone. The chain combines TRBV29-1 with TRBJ1-2; TRBD1 is a possible D gene (6 bases). CDR1 is SQVTM, CDR2 ANQGSEA, per germline. This CDR3 has 13 amino acids. V was shortened by 3 bases and J by 13 bases, with 21 bases between the two germline ends. CDR3 amino acids: CSVEASGATIVTF. CDR3 DNA: TGCAGCGTTGAGGCTTCAGGGGCCACCATCGTCACCTTC.

There are many counts of this clone. The rearrangement uses TRBV28 and TRBJ1-5; 8 bases match TRBD1. CDR1 is MDHEN, CDR2 SYDVKM, per germline. This CDR3 spans 14 amino acids. V gave up 8 bases and J gave up 6 bases; unmatched junction bases: 9. CDR3 DNA: TGTGCCAGCGGCAAATTACAGGGGGGTCAGCCCCAGCATTTT. Residues: CASGKLQGGQPQHF. Full variable domain (rest looked up from reference TRBV28 and TRBJ1-5): DVKVTQSSRYLVKRTGEKVFLECVQDMDHENMFWYRQDPGLGLRLIYFSYDVKMKEKGDIPEGYSVSREKKERFSLILESASTNQTSMYLCASGKLQGGQPQHFGDGTRLSIL.

The chain recombines TRBV7-2 with TRBJ1-1; D gene uncertain. Trimming cost V 0 bases and J 10 bases, with 15 bases left between them. CDR3 length: 14 amino acids. Germline V gene lookup returns CDR1 SGHTA and CDR2 FQGNSA. CDR3 sequence: CASSLAAGNEGAFF. Written as DNA, the CDR3 is TGTGCCAGCAGCTTAGCGGCGGGGAATGAAGGAGCTTTCTTT. The full variable domain, its missing parts supplied by reference TRBV7-2 and TRBJ1-1, is GAGVSQSPSNKVTEKGKDVELRCDPISGHTALYWYRQSLGQGLEFLIYFQGNSAPDKSGLPSDRFSAERTGGSVSTLTIQRTQQEDSAVYLCASSLAAGNEGAFFGQGTRLTVV.

V gene TRBV11-2 combines with J gene TRBJ1-6; no clear D. The germline gives CDR1 SGHAT, CDR2 FQNNGV. This CDR3 has 18 amino acids. The V end was cut by 3 bases, the J end by 2 bases, with 17 bases between. The CDR3 reads CASSLRVEGSAYNSPLHF. CDR3 in DNA: TGTGCCAGCAGCTTGAGGGTAGAGGGATCCGCCTATAATTCACCCCTCCACTTT. The complete variable domain, with remaining parts taken from reference TRBV11-2 and TRBJ1-6, reads EAGVAQSPRYKIIEKRQSVAFWCNPISGHATLYWYQQILGQGPKLLIQFQNNGVVDDSQLPKDRFSAERLKGVDSTLKIQPAKLEDSAVYLCASSLRVEGSAYNSPLHFGNGTRLTVT.

The chain is built from TRBV6-1 and TRBJ1-2; no clear D gene. In germline, CDR1 is MNHNS, CDR2 SASEGT. This CDR3 region has 13 residues. Trimming removed 2 bases from V and 7 bases from J, with 11 bases in between. CDR3 sequence (DNA): TGTGCCAGCAGTGAAATGTTGAGAAGTGGCTACACCTTC. As protein: CASSEMLRSGYTF.

The rearrangement uses TRBV27 and TRBJ1-2; possibly TRBD1 for D (5 bases). This CDR3 has 15 residues. V was pared by 4 bases and J by 4 bases, with 16 bases between. The germline gives CDR1 MNHEY, CDR2 SMNVEV (reference sequence). The CDR3 region has the DNA TGTGCCAGCAGTTCGTCGGGAGCCGGGGGCTATGGCTACACCTTC. The encoded protein is CASSSSGAGGYGYTF.

The rearrangement uses TRBV6-2 or TRBV6-3 and TRBJ2-7; 8 positions match TRBD2. The germline V gene has CDR1 MNHEY and CDR2 SVGEGT. This CDR3 comprises 18 residues. The trim removed 5 bases at V and 2 bases at J, leaving 17 bases unmatched. CDR3 protein: CASSTPYALTSVAYEQYF. As DNA, the CDR3 is TGTGCCAGCAGTACTCCTTACGCACTGACTAGCGTCGCCTACGAGCAGTACTTC.

The J gene is TRBJ2-5, the V gene TRBV29-1; TRBD1 is a possible D gene (6 bases). This CDR3 region has 13 residues. Germline CDR1 and CDR2: SQVTM and ANQGSEA. The V end was cut by 7 bases, the J end by 2 bases, with 14 bases between. CDR3 in DNA: TGCAGCGCGAAGGACAGCTTACAAGAGACCCAGTACTTC. Translation gives CSAKDSLQETQYF.

The chain joins TRBV6-5 to TRBJ2-3; unclear D gene. This CDR3 has 13 residues. Per the germline V gene, CDR1 is MNHEY and CDR2 is SVGAGI. The V end was cut by 4 bases, the J end by 4 bases, with 9 bases between. In DNA form, the CDR3 reads TGTGCCAGCAGTTTACGCCGAGCAGATACGCAGTATTTT. Translation gives CASSLRRADTQYF.

V gene TRBV6-6 combines with J gene TRBJ1-1; no clear D gene. The V gene's germline CDR1 is MNHNY and CDR2 SVGAGI (reference sequence). V gave up 6 bases and J gave up 10 bases, with 6 bases separating them. This CDR3 is built from 9 residues. Here the CDR3 reads CASSPGAFF. CDR3 nucleotides: TGTGCCAGCAGCCCAGGAGCTTTCTTT.

The V and J genes are TRBV25-1 and TRBJ2-7; TRBD1 aligns across 10 bases. CDR1 is MGHDK and CDR2 is SYGVNS in the germline V gene. J gave up 3 bases and V 2 bases, and 4 bases lay outside the gene matches. This CDR3 contains 15 residues. The CDR3: CASSEGDRGFYEQYF. The CDR3, as DNA: TGTGCCAGCAGTGAAGGGGACAGGGGTTTCTACGAGCAGTACTTC.